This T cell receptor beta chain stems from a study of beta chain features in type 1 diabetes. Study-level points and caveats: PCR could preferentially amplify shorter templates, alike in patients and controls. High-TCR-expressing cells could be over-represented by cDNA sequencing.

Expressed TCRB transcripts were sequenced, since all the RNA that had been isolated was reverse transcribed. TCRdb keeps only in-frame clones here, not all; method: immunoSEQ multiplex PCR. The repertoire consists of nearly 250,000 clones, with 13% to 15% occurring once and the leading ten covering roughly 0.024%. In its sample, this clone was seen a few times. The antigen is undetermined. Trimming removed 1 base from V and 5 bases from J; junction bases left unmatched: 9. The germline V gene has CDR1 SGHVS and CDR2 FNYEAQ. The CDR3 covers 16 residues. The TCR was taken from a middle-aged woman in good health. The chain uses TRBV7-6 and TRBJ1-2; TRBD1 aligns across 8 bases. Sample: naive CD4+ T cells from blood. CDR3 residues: CASSLVQGASAYGYTF. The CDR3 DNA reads TGTGCCAGCAGCTTAGTTCAGGGGGCATCTGCATATGGCTACACCTTC.